This TCR beta chain is drawn from a study of identical twins. TCRdb processed the 5' RACE reads anew with MiXCR; each CDR3 protein has one entry. This sample carries 200,000 to 300,000 distinct CDR3 sequences, about 10% of them seen once, and the ten largest clones take approximately 11%. The CDR3 totals 13 residues. V lost 1 base, J lost 10 bases, and 14 bases lay in between. CDR1 is GTSNPN, CDR2 SVGIG, per germline (reference sequence). The source of this sequence is a man aged 50 to 60 in good health. The chain combines TRBV30 with TRBJ2-1; maybe TRBD2 (6 bases). The sequenced sample was memory T cells sorted from blood. The CDR3 reads CAWSGPMGGEQFF. Here the CDR3 DNA reads TGTGCCTGGAGTGGGCCGATGGGGGGAGAGCAGTTCTTC.